This passage covers 18 T cell receptor beta chains from one sample sequenced in a study of cytomegalovirus exposure and HLA in healthy donors. With 60 Vbeta and 13 Jbeta primers, the PCR was carried out. Produced via immunoSEQ multiplex PCR; TCRdb's table is partial and in-frame only. Of around 170,000 clones in the sample, 65% to 85% were seen once. The sequenced sample was PBMCs. These receptors were collected from a woman between 50 and 59 years old in good health and CMV-seropositive.

In regard to this clone: As the CDR3 is not closed by the conserved phenylalanine or tryptophan, this likely results from a read error. The limits of the CDR3 on the DNA are not certain, so only TCRdb's listed CDR3 is given. The chain links TRBV7-9 to TRBJ1-4; the DNA was not used to check the table's D call, TRBD1. A total of 15 residues make up the CDR3, ends included. CDR1 and CDR2 from the germline V gene are SEHNR and FQNEAQ (reference sequence). CDR3 in amino acids: CASSLGVGPGTAVGT.

The chain joins TRBV7-2 to TRBJ2-5; D perhaps matches TRBD2 (6 bases). Trimming took off 0 bases at V and 7 bases at J, with 12 bases between the two ends. Germline CDR1 SGHTA, CDR2 FQGNSA. This CDR3 region has 14 residues. CDR3: CASSLALSEGTQYF. The CDR3 bases are TGTGCCAGCAGCTTAGCCTTATCGGAGGGGACCCAGTACTTC.

This clone was picked up a small number of times. The chain recombines TRBV7-3 with TRBJ1-2; no reliable D call. The V gene lost 2 bases and the J gene lost 5 bases, with 15 bases spanning the gap. The CDR3 has 15 residues. The germline V gene encodes CDR1 SGHTA and CDR2 FQGTGA. This chain's CDR3 is CASSLGRRRSYGYTF. DNA of the CDR3: TGTGCCAGCAGCTTAGGGAGGCGACGCTCGTATGGCTACACCTTC.

The chain links TRBV9 to TRBJ1-1, with D possibly TRBD1 on 5 matching bases. Deletions cut 0 bases from V and 1 base from J, with 7 bases between. This CDR3 comprises 14 residues. The germline V gene has CDR1 SGDLS and CDR2 YYNGEE. CDR3 bases: TGTGCCAGCAGCGTAGTCAGGGAGAACACTGAAGCTTTCTTT. Its translation is CASSVVRENTEAFF.

V gene TRBV30 combines with J gene TRBJ1-2; 7 positions match TRBD1. J lost 3 bases, V lost 4 bases, and 11 bases had no gene match. The CDR3 length is 15 residues. CDR1 is GTSNPN, CDR2 SVGIG, per germline (reference sequence). CDR3 residues: CAWNRHRGGDYGYTF. The CDR3 region has the DNA TGTGCCTGGAATCGACACAGGGGAGGAGACTATGGCTACACCTTC.

The sample holds one count of this clone. J is TRBJ1-6 and V is TRBV30; D is possibly TRBD1 (5 bases). Germline V CDR1 and CDR2: GTSNPN, SVGIG (reference sequence). The CDR3 extends over 14 amino acids. V lost 5 bases to trimming and J lost 9 bases, with 17 bases between them. The CDR3: CAWGLGADGSPLHF. CDR3 in DNA: TGTGCCTGGGGGTTAGGGGCGGATGGTTCACCCCTCCACTTT.

The CDR3 protein is CSVPQGGLKGYTF. CDR3 in DNA: TGCAGCGTTCCACAGGGCGGGTTAAAAGGCTACACCTTC. This chain links TRBV29-1 with TRBJ1-2, with D perhaps TRBD1 (6 bases). V dropped 5 bases and J dropped 8 bases, with 18 bases sitting between them. The CDR3 totals 13 residues. In germline, CDR1 is SQVTM, CDR2 ANQGSEA.

In this sample, this clone turned up a few times. The rearrangement uses TRBV27 and TRBJ2-3; 8 bases are shared with TRBD1. Looked up from germline, CDR1 is MNHEY and CDR2 is SMNVEV (reference sequence). The CDR3 totals 15 residues. With 1 base clipped from V and 2 bases from J, the junction kept 2 bases outside the gene matches. CDR3 nucleotides: TGTGCCAGCAGTTTATGGGACAGGTACACAGATACGCAGTATTTT. Protein sequence: CASSLWDRYTDTQYF.

This clone has a handful of counts. V is TRBV4-3 and J is TRBJ2-3; TRBD1 agrees at 10 bases. Germline V gives CDR1 LGHNA, CDR2 YSLEER. J gave up 7 bases and V 4 bases, and 8 bases lay outside the gene matches. The length of the CDR3 is 15 residues. CDR3 in amino acids: CASSPSGTGEYTQYF. As DNA, the CDR3 is TGCGCCAGCAGCCCCTCCGGGACAGGGGAATATACGCAGTATTTT.

V gene TRBV7-6 combines with J gene TRBJ2-2, with D maybe TRBD1 (6 bases). Germline-derived CDR1 and CDR2 are SGHVS and FNYEAQ. Deletions cut 4 bases from V and 3 bases from J, with 9 bases between. This CDR3 has 14 residues. CDR3: CASSSGVDTGELFF. CDR3 nucleotide sequence: TGTGCCAGCAGCTCAGGGGTGGACACCGGGGAGCTGTTTTTT.

The chain recombines TRBV15 with TRBJ2-2; D is perhaps TRBD1 (7 bases). Trimming cost V 8 bases and J 0 bases, with 10 bases left between them. The V gene's germline CDR1 is LNHNV and CDR2 YYDKDF (reference sequence). The CDR3 loop spans 14 amino acids. Here the CDR3 DNA reads TGTGCCACCGTCAGGGGGGCGAACACCGGGGAGCTGTTTTTT. Protein: CATVRGANTGELFF.

This chain joins TRBV7-9 and TRBJ2-7; D is unclear. Looked up from germline, CDR1 is SEHNR and CDR2 is FQNEAQ (reference sequence). Deletions cut 5 bases from V and 0 bases from J, with 11 bases between. This CDR3 is built from 14 residues. CDR3 sequence reads: CASSIQTGSYEQYF. CDR3 sequence (DNA): TGTGCCAGCAGCATCCAGACTGGCTCCTACGAGCAGTACTTC. Filled out from reference TRBV7-9 and TRBJ2-7, the complete variable domain reads DTGVSQNPRHKITKRGQNVTFRCDPISEHNRLYWYRQTLGQGPEFLTYFQNEAQLEKSRLLSDRFSAERPKGSFSTLEIQRTEQGDSAMYLCASSIQTGSYEQYFGPGTRLTVT.

V usage is TRBV18 and J usage is TRBJ2-7; TRBD1 might be the D (5 bases). The CDR3 is 14 amino acids. V lost 0 bases and J 0 bases, leaving 6 bases between the germline ends. Germline lookup yields CDR1 KGHSH and CDR2 LQKENI. The CDR3 sequence is CASSPPDNSYEQYF. CDR3 coding DNA: TGTGCCAGCTCACCACCGGACAACTCCTACGAGCAGTACTTC. Supplemented by reference TRBV18 and TRBJ2-7, the full variable domain reads NAGVMQNPRHLVRRRGQEARLRCSPMKGHSHVYWYRQLPEEGLKFMVYLQKENIIDESGMPKERFSAEFPKEGPSILRIQQVVRGDSAAYFCASSPPDNSYEQYFGPGTRLTVT.

This sequence joins TRBV10-3 and TRBJ1-1; 9 bases line up with TRBD1. CDR3 length: 14 residues. The V segment lost 9 bases and the J segment 1 base; nucleotides outside the gene matches: 6. Germline V lookup: CDR1 ENHRY, CDR2 SYGVKD. For the CDR3, the DNA is TGTGCCATTCAAAGGACAGGGGAGAACACTGAAGCTTTCTTT. The encoded protein is CAIQRTGENTEAFF.

The chain's CDR3 is CASSIRSSAGDYEQYF. The CDR3 coding sequence is TGTGCCAGTAGTATTAGGTCATCAGCGGGAGATTACGAGCAGTACTTC. The rearrangement joins TRBV19 to TRBJ2-7; 8 bases are shared with TRBD2. The length of the CDR3 is 16 residues. Looked up from germline, CDR1 is LNHDA and CDR2 is SQIVND (reference sequence). J was trimmed by 4 bases and V by 3 bases; bases with no gene match: 11.

This chain joins TRBV7-2 and TRBJ2-5; TRBD2 matches 8 bases. Germline lookup yields CDR1 SGHTA and CDR2 FQGNSA. The CDR3 sequence is 14 residues long. The V and J ends lost 6 bases and 0 bases, in that order; junction bases with no gene match: 3. The chain's CDR3 is CASSFSGNQETQYF. CDR3 DNA: TGTGCCAGCAGTTTTAGCGGGAACCAAGAGACCCAGTACTTC.

The chain links TRBV11-3 to TRBJ2-6, with D possibly TRBD1 on 6 matching bases. The V gene's germline CDR1 is SGHNT and CDR2 YENEEA. V was shortened by 2 bases and J by 2 bases, with 7 bases between the two germline ends. The CDR3 covers 15 residues. The CDR3 reads CASSLRGTGANVLTF. CDR3 bases: TGTGCCAGCAGCTTAAGGGGGACTGGGGCCAACGTCCTGACTTTC.

V and J are TRBV19 and TRBJ2-2; 7 bases fit TRBD2. The germline V gene has CDR1 LNHDA and CDR2 SQIVND (reference sequence). The junction had 4 bases not matched to a gene; V was cut back by 1 base and J by 5 bases. The CDR3 covers 15 residues. This CDR3 reads CASSIARRGTGELFF. CDR3 in DNA: TGTGCCAGTAGTATAGCAAGGCGGGGGACCGGGGAGCTGTTTTTT.